A single sample gave rise to the 4 T cell receptor beta chains below, sequenced in a study of control samples from healthy donors and cancer patients. TCRdb keeps only in-frame clones here, not all; method: immunoSEQ multiplex PCR. The sample has about 90,000 clones, 85% to 95% seen once. Sequenced: blood. Receptors were obtained from a woman in her thirties in good health.

The J gene is TRBJ1-1, the V gene TRBV5-4, with 12 bases that match TRBD1. V shed 0 bases and J 11 bases; nucleotides not matched to a gene: 14. The CDR3 runs 17 residues. Germline V lookup: CDR1 SGHNT, CDR2 YYREEE (reference sequence). The CDR3 region has the DNA TGTGCCAGCAGCTTGGGGGGACAGGGGGCGCATTTGGTCCGGGCTTTCTTT. It translates to CASSLGGQGAHLVRAFF.

This rearrangement joins TRBV2 to TRBJ2-3; no firm D call. This CDR3 has 10 amino acids. Trimming removed 11 bases from V and 5 bases from J, with 8 bases in between. Germline V lookup: CDR1 SNHLY, CDR2 FYNNEI. CDR3 sequence: CASRGDTQYF. DNA for the CDR3: TGTGCCTCTCGAGGAGATACGCAGTATTTT.

This chain connects TRBV19 to TRBJ2-5, with a weak D call TRBD2 (6 bases). Trimming took off 2 bases at V and 3 bases at J, with 10 bases between the two ends. The CDR3 is 14 residues long. Germline V lookup: CDR1 LNHDA, CDR2 SQIVND (reference sequence). The CDR3 region has the DNA TGTGCCAGTAGTATAAGCGGGCAGAAAGAGACCCAGTACTTC. As protein: CASSISGQKETQYF. Drawing the rest from reference TRBV19 and TRBJ2-5, the complete variable domain is DGGITQSPKYLFRKEGQNVTLSCEQNLNHDAMYWYRQDPGQGLRLIYYSQIVNDFQKGDIAEGYSVSREKKESFPLTVTSAQKNPTAFYLCASSISGQKETQYFGPGTRLLVL.

The chain is built from TRBV9 and TRBJ1-2, with D possibly TRBD1 on 6 matching bases. Trimming removed 0 bases from V and 4 bases from J, with 13 bases in between. Germline lookup yields CDR1 SGDLS and CDR2 YYNGEE. This CDR3 is 15 amino acids long. This chain's CDR3 is CASSVVGGPGYGYTF. Here the CDR3 DNA reads TGTGCCAGCAGCGTAGTCGGGGGGCCGGGCTATGGCTACACCTTC.